One sample yielded the 24 T cell receptor beta chains listed below, sequenced in a study of T cells in localized non-small cell lung cancer. The table came from immunoSEQ multiplex PCR; TCRdb's copy has only in-frame clones and leaves some out. This sample has roughly 2,000 clones; about 20% occur once, and the top ten carry around a sixth. Sequenced here: normal lung tissue next to the tumor, sampled before any cancer treatment. The source is a man aged 35 to 69 with stage I squamous cell lung carcinoma.

This chain uses TRBV11-3 with TRBJ2-1; 8 bases line up with TRBD2. Germline V lookup: CDR1 SGHNT, CDR2 YENEEA. Trimming removed 3 bases from V and 4 bases from J; junction bases left unmatched: 5. The CDR3 contains 15 residues. The chain's CDR3 is CASSLELADYNEQFF. The CDR3 DNA reads TGTGCCAGCAGCTTGGAACTAGCGGATTACAATGAGCAGTTCTTC.

The chain recombines TRBV11-3 with TRBJ2-1; 9 bases align to TRBD2. Germline values: CDR1 SGHNT, CDR2 YENEEA. CDR3 size: 15 residues. Losses at the gene ends were 1 base for V and 8 bases for J; bases not matched to a gene: 6. CDR3: CASSLGIAGEDEQFF. The CDR3 nucleotides are TGTGCCAGCAGCTTAGGGATAGCGGGGGAGGATGAGCAGTTCTTC.

The chain couples TRBV7-6 to TRBJ2-1; 10 positions match TRBD2. The trim removed 6 bases at V and 7 bases at J, leaving 9 bases unmatched. Germline assignment: CDR1 SGHVS and CDR2 FNYEAQ. This CDR3 has 15 residues. CDR3 residues: CASRSIAGGQNEQFF. The CDR3 DNA sequence: TGTGCCAGCAGATCCATAGCGGGGGGCCAGAATGAGCAGTTCTTC.

The chain couples TRBV6-8 to TRBJ2-7; 8 positions match TRBD1. The CDR3 has 14 residues. Germline trimming cut 6 bases from V and 3 bases from J; bases unmatched to any gene: 7. Germline CDR1 and CDR2: MNHGY and SAAAGT. The CDR3, as DNA: TGTGCCAGCAGCCAAGGGACAGGCTACTACGAGCAGTACTTC. This codes for CASSQGTGYYEQYF.

Judged by abundance, this clone is large. The chain carries TRBV19 and TRBJ2-7; possibly TRBD2 for D (6 bases). The CDR3 extends over 16 amino acids. Trimming shortened V by 1 base and J by 3 bases, and 16 bases separated the two germline ends. The germline CDR1 and CDR2 sequences are LNHDA and SQIVND (reference sequence). CDR3 sequence (DNA): TGTGCCAGTAGTATAGCGTCTTCGGGACTGGACTACGAGCAGTACTTC. Its protein is CASSIASSGLDYEQYF.

The chain links TRBV28 to TRBJ1-5; D call uncertain. The CDR3 runs to 13 residues. Trimming took off 3 bases at V and 1 base at J, with 4 bases between the two ends. CDR1 is MDHEN and CDR2 is SYDVKM in the germline V gene. CDR3 protein: CASSLVSNQPQHF. CDR3 DNA sequence: TGTGCCAGCAGTTTGGTCAGCAATCAGCCCCAGCATTTT. Using reference TRBV28 and TRBJ1-5 for the parts outside the CDR3, the full variable domain is DVKVTQSSRYLVKRTGEKVFLECVQDMDHENMFWYRQDPGLGLRLIYFSYDVKMKEKGDIPEGYSVSREKKERFSLILESASTNQTSMYLCASSLVSNQPQHFGDGTRLSIL.

V and J are TRBV9 and TRBJ2-3, with TRBD2 identical over 9 bases. The germline V gene has CDR1 SGDLS and CDR2 YYNGEE. The CDR3 is 15 residues long. Trimming at V came to 3 bases and at J to 3 bases, leaving 5 bases not matched to a gene. The CDR3 DNA reads TGTGCCAGCAGCGGCGGGAGGGATTGGACAGATACGCAGTATTTT. It codes for CASSGGRDWTDTQYF.

This clone has only a few counts. The read gets to within 1 residue of the CDR3 end, and the germline J gene fills in the rest. The chain recombines TRBV10-3 with TRBJ2-1, with a possible D match to TRBD2 (7 bases). Germline V gives CDR1 ENHRY, CDR2 SYGVKD. The CDR3 totals 18 residues. Trimming removed 2 bases from V and 3 bases from J, with 20 bases in between. The CDR3 protein is CAISEKGGPSGDYNEQFF. Partial CDR3 DNA: TGTGCCATCAGTGAGAAAGGGGGGCCAAGCGGGGACTACAATGAGCAGTTC.

The gene calls are TRBV14 and TRBJ1-3; D unresolved. Looked up from germline, CDR1 is SGHDN and CDR2 is FVKESK. With 2 bases removed from V and 2 bases from J, the gap between germline ends came to 1 base. This CDR3 contains 12 residues. In DNA, the CDR3 is TGTGCCAGCAGCCAAACTGGAAACACCATATATTTT. Amino acid sequence: CASSQTGNTIYF.

This clone showed up just a few times. This sequence joins TRBV9 and TRBJ2-1, with D possibly TRBD1 on 7 matching bases. V was pared by 7 bases and J by 7 bases, with 21 bases between. CDR1 and CDR2 from the germline V gene are SGDLS and YYNGEE. This CDR3 contains 15 residues. In nucleotides, the CDR3 is TGTGCCAGCGGCCCCCGTCGGGCAGGGGGGAATGAGCAGTTCTTC. Protein: CASGPRRAGGNEQFF.

This clone has more than one count but fewer than ten. The chain uses TRBV28 and TRBJ2-4, with TRBD1 as a possible D gene (5 bases). Trimming stripped 6 bases from V and 3 bases from J, with 12 bases between. This CDR3 comprises 14 residues. CDR1 and CDR2 from the germline V gene are MDHEN and SYDVKM. CDR3 protein: CASSPGFVKNIQYF. The CDR3, as DNA: TGTGCCAGCAGCCCAGGGTTTGTCAAAAACATTCAGTACTTC.

In regard to this clone: Some base is ambiguous or went unread, and X replaces its residue. This chain connects TRBV23-1 to TRBJ1-1; D ambiguous. TRBV23-1 is annotated as an ORF whose role is uncertain. V was shortened by 6 bases and J by 1 base, with 9 bases between the two germline ends. The CDR3 totals 13 residues. Here the CDR3 reads CASSXTENTEAFF. For the CDR3, the DNA is TGCGCCAGCAGCKGGACGGAGAACACTGAAGCTTTCTTT.

This clone appeared a few times. The chain recombines TRBV28 with TRBJ1-5; D ambiguous. CDR1 and CDR2 (germline): MDHEN, SYDVKM. V was trimmed by 0 bases and J by 3 bases, leaving 6 bases between them. This CDR3 is built from 14 residues. Here the CDR3 DNA reads TGTGCCAGCAGTTTATGGCAGGACAATCAGCCCCAGCATTTT. Its protein product is CASSLWQDNQPQHF.

This clone ranks as medium-sized. The chain links TRBV4-1 to TRBJ2-6, with TRBD1 matching 12 bases. CDR3 length: 20 residues. With 1 base clipped from V and 4 bases from J, the junction kept 11 bases outside the gene matches. Germline V gene data show CDR1 as MGHRA and CDR2 as YSYEKL. CDR3 sequence (DNA): TGCGCCAGCAGCCAAGGCGTCGGGACAGGGGGCGCGAGGGGGGCCAACGTCCTGACTTTC. It encodes CASSQGVGTGGARGANVLTF.

The chain has TRBV4-1 and TRBJ1-2; D possibly corresponds to TRBD1 (6 bases). The germline V gene encodes CDR1 MGHRA and CDR2 YSYEKL. Between the trimmed V and J ends, which lost 2 bases and 4 bases, there was a span of 17 bases. The CDR3 runs to 16 residues. The CDR3 sequence: CASSQMRTVLLYGYTF. The CDR3 nucleotides are TGCGCCAGCAGCCAAATGAGGACAGTGCTTCTCTATGGCTACACCTTC.

In this sample, this clone turned up a few times. The chain is built from TRBV18 and TRBJ2-7, with 12 bases matching TRBD2. Germline values: CDR1 KGHSH, CDR2 LQKENI. This CDR3 has 14 residues. V lost 6 bases, J lost 4 bases, and 4 bases stayed unmatched. The CDR3 DNA follows: TGTGCCAGCTCGCCTAGCGGGGGGGAGTACGAGCAGTACTTC. It translates to CASSPSGGEYEQYF.

The V call is TRBV9, the J call TRBJ2-3; D is unresolved. The CDR3 contains 14 residues. CDR1 is SGDLS and CDR2 is YYNGEE in the germline V gene. V lost 5 bases and J lost 3, with 13 bases in between. CDR3 sequence reads: CASSENSRTDTQYF. The CDR3, as DNA: TGTGCCAGCAGTGAAAACAGCCGAACAGATACGCAGTATTTT.

The V and J genes are TRBV15 and TRBJ1-5, with 7 positions matching TRBD1. CDR3 length: 15 amino acids. Germline CDR1 LNHNV, CDR2 YYDKDF (reference sequence). The trim removed 6 bases at V and 3 bases at J, leaving 8 bases unmatched. This CDR3 is CATRQGLPNNQPQHF. The DNA of the CDR3 is TGTGCCACCAGACAGGGGTTACCCAACAATCAGCCCCAGCATTTT.

The chain has TRBV6-8 and TRBJ2-7, with 10 bases matching TRBD1. The length of the CDR3 is 13 residues. Germline CDR1 reads MNHGY; CDR2 reads SAAAGT. The V and J ends lost 9 bases and 7 bases, in that order; junction bases with no gene match: 9. CDR3 in DNA: TGTGCCAGTATAACCGGGACAGGGGATGAGCAGTACTTC. Its translation: CASITGTGDEQYF.

The chain employs TRBV12-5 and TRBJ1-2, with 7 bases matching TRBD1. Per germline, CDR1 LGHNT and CDR2 FRNRAP. The CDR3 length is 14 residues. The V and J ends lost 5 bases and 4 bases, in that order; junction bases with no gene match: 7. The CDR3 sequence is CASGPPGGSYGYTF. The DNA for the CDR3 is TGTGCTAGTGGTCCCCCAGGGGGAAGCTATGGCTACACCTTC.

Relative to its sample, this clone is medium-sized. The chain employs TRBV6-8 and TRBJ1-5; D gene unclear. CDR1 and CDR2 from the germline V gene are MNHGY and SAAAGT. There are 19 residues in the CDR3. Trimming left V 2 bases short and J 0 bases short, with 20 bases between. CDR3 sequence reads: CASSYESRTLGYSNQPQHF. The CDR3, as DNA: TGTGCCAGCAGTTACGAGAGCCGTACCCTGGGATATAGCAATCAGCCCCAGCATTTT.

This sequence joins TRBV11-3 and TRBJ2-2; perhaps TRBD1 as D (5 bases). V was pared by 2 bases and J by 2 bases, with 9 bases between. The germline V gene encodes CDR1 SGHNT and CDR2 YENEEA. This CDR3 is 15 amino acids long. CDR3 coding DNA: TGTGCCAGCAGCTTACTTAGGGGTAACACCGGGGAGCTGTTTTTT. Its translation is CASSLLRGNTGELFF. The whole variable domain, remainder taken from reference TRBV11-3 and TRBJ2-2, is EAGVVQSPRYKIIEKKQPVAFWCNPISGHNTLYWYLQNLGQGPELLIRYENEEAVDDSQLPKDRFSAERLKGVDSTLKIQPAELGDSAVYLCASSLLRGNTGELFFGEGSRLTVL.

This clone has a handful of counts. The genes are TRBV9 and TRBJ1-1, with a tentative D call TRBD1 (6 bases). The CDR3 covers 16 residues. In germline, CDR1 is SGDLS, CDR2 YYNGEE. Trimming removed 5 bases at V and 3 bases at J, with 20 bases between. CDR3 sequence (DNA): TGTGCCAGCAGTGAAGCGCTTCGGACAGACTACACTGAAGCTTTCTTT. Protein sequence: CASSEALRTDYTEAFF.

The chain carries TRBV6-8 and TRBJ1-3, with 9 bases identical to TRBD1. Losses at the gene ends were 11 bases for V and 0 bases for J; bases not matched to a gene: 14. CDR3 size: 17 residues. Germline V gene lookup returns CDR1 MNHGY and CDR2 SAAAGT. The CDR3 bases are TGTGCCTCCTGGGACAGGGCCCACCTAAGCTCTGGAAACACCATATATTTT. This encodes CASWDRAHLSSGNTIYF.